Here is one T cell receptor (beta chain) with its context. Its antigen remains unknown. From germline, CDR1 is LNHNV and CDR2 YYDKDF (reference sequence). V lost 0 bases to trimming and J lost 4 bases, with 12 bases between them. The CDR3 is 15 residues long. Measured with immunoSEQ multiplex PCR; TCRdb has only the in-frame clones, and not every one. Of hundreds of thousands of clones in the sample, about nine tenths are singletons; the top ten hold around 3.5%. Described treatment: roughly 19 received Ad26.COV2.S at low or high dose, single or two shots; about 5 received placebo; per-sample allocation not given. Collection of the samples took place on day 63 after the first injection of vaccine or placebo. The donor was a Boston adult aged 18-55 years. As its vector, the vaccine had Ad26, which expressed Wuhan-strain SARS-CoV-2 spike. The data derive from a study of Ad26.COV2.S vaccination and SARS-CoV-2 variants. As for the study in general: Donor joined the COV1001 Ad26.COV2.S trial arm. Study outcomes and limitations: Breadth, reportedly substantial, characterized the spike-specific CD8+ and CD4+ T cell responses after vaccination.

This rearrangement joins TRBV15 to TRBJ1-2; D gene unclear. The specimen comprised peripheral blood, sampled in a trial of Ad26.COV2.S vaccine versus placebo. This TCR derives from a person aged 18 to 59 who received the Ad26.COV2.S COVID-19 vaccine or a placebo. The CDR3 sequence is CATSRDRIDFYGYTF. The DNA of the CDR3 is TGTGCCACCAGCAGAGATCGGATAGACTTCTATGGCTACACCTTC.